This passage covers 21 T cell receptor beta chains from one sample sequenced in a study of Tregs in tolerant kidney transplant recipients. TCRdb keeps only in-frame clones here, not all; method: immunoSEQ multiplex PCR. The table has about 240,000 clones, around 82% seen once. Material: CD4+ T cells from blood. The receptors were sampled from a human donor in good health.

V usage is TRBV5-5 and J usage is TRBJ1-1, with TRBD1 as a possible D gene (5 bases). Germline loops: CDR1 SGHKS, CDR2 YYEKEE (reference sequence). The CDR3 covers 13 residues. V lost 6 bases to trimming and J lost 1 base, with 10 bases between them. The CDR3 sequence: CASTMRGNTEAFF. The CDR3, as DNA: TGTGCCAGCACCATGAGGGGGAACACTGAAGCTTTCTTT.

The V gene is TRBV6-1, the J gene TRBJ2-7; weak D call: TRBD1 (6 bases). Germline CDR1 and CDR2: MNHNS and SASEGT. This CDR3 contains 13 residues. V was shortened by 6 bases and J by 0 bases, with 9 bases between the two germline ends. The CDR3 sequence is CASSRQDSYEQYF. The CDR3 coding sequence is TGTGCCAGCAGCCGACAGGACTCCTACGAGCAGTACTTC.

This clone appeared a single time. The DNA of the CDR3 is TGCGCCAGCAGCCAAGAAAGTCTAGCGGGGGGGCTCTACAATGAGCAGTTCTTC. This encodes CASSQESLAGGLYNEQFF. This rearrangement joins TRBV4-1 to TRBJ2-1; 12 bases map to TRBD2. The V gene's germline CDR1 is MGHRA and CDR2 YSYEKL. With V trimmed by 0 bases and J by 3 bases, 6 bases remained unmatched. CDR3 size: 18 residues.

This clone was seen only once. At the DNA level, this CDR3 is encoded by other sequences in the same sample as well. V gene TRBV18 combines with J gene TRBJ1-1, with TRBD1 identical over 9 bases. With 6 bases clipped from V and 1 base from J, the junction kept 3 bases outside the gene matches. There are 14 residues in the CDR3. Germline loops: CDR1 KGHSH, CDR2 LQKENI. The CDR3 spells CASSRDRANTEAFF. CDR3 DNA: TGTGCCAGCTCTAGGGACAGGGCGAACACTGAAGCTTTCTTT. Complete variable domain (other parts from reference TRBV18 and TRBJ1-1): NAGVMQNPRHLVRRRGQEARLRCSPMKGHSHVYWYRQLPEEGLKFMVYLQKENIIDESGMPKERFSAEFPKEGPSILRIQQVVRGDSAAYFCASSRDRANTEAFFGQGTRLTVV.

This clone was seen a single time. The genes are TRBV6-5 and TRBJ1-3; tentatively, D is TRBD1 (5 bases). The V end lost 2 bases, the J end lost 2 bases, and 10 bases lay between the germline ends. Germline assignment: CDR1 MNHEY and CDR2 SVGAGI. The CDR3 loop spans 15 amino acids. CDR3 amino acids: CASSYRGEAGNTIYF. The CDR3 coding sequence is TGTGCCAGCAGTTACAGGGGCGAGGCTGGAAACACCATATATTTT.

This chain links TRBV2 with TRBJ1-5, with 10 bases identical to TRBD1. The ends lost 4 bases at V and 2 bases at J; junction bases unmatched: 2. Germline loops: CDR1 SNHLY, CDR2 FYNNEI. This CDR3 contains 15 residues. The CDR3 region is CASSGQGARNQPQHF. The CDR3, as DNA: TGTGCCAGCAGTGGACAGGGGGCTCGCAATCAGCCCCAGCATTTT.

Here the CDR3 DNA reads TGTGCCAGCAGCTCTATACAGGGGAAGGAAACGCAGTACTTC. It yields the protein CASSSIQGKETQYF. The chain employs TRBV7-8 and TRBJ2-7; 7 bases fit TRBD1. The CDR3 has 14 amino acids. V shed 4 bases, J shed 9 bases, and the junction held 12 bases outside the gene matches. Germline V gene data show CDR1 as SGHVS and CDR2 as FQNEAQ. Together with reference TRBV7-8 and TRBJ2-7, the CDR3 gives the full variable domain: GAGVSQSPRYKVAKRGQDVALRCDPISGHVSLFWYQQALGQGPEFLTYFQNEAQLDKSGLPSDRFFAERPEGSVSTLKIQRTQQEDSAVYLCASSSIQGKETQYFGPGTRLTVT.

The CDR3 reads CASSSIGLNDYEQYF. CDR3 bases: TGTGCCAGCAGTTCGATAGGACTGAATGACTACGAGCAGTACTTC. V is TRBV27 and J is TRBJ2-7, with TRBD2 as a possible D gene (5 bases). V was cut by 4 bases and J by 3 bases, with 16 bases left in between. The CDR3 length is 15 residues. Germline-derived CDR1 and CDR2 are MNHEY and SMNVEV (reference sequence).

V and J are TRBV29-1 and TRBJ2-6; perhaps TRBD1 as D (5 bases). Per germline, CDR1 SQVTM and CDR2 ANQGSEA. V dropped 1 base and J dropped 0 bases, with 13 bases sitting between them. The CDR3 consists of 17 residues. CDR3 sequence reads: CSVEAVTDSSGANVLTF. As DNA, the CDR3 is TGCAGCGTTGAAGCGGTGACAGATTCCTCTGGGGCCAACGTCCTGACTTTC. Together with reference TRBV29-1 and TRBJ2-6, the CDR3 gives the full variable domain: SAVISQKPSRDICQRGTSLTIQCQVDSQVTMMFWYRQQPGQSLTLIATANQGSEATYESGFVIDKFPISRPNLTFSTLTVSNMSPEDSSIYLCSVEAVTDSSGANVLTFGAGSRLTVL.

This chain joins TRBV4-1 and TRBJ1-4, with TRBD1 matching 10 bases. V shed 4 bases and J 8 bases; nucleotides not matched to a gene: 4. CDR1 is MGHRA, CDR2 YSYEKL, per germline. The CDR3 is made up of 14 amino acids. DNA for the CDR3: TGCGCCAGCAGCCCCGGGACAGGGGACGAAAAACTGTTTTTT. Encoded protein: CASSPGTGDEKLFF.

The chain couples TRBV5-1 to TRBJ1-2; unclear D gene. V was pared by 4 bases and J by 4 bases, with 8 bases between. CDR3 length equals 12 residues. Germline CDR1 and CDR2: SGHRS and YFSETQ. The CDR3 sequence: CASSLPGYGYTF. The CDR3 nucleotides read TGCGCCAGCAGCCTGCCCGGCTATGGCTACACCTTC.

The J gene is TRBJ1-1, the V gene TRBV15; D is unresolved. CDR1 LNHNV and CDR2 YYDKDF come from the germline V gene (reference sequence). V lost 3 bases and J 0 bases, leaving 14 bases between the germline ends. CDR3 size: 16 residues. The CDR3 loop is CATSSIWGVLNTEAFF. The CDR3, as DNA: TGTGCCACCAGCAGTATCTGGGGAGTCTTGAACACTGAAGCTTTCTTT.

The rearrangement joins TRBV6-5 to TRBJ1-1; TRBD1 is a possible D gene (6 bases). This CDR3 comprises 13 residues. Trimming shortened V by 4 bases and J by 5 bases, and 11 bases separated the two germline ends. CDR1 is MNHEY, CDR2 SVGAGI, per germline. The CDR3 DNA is TGTGCCAGCAGTTTTACAGGGAGTACTGAAGCTTTCTTT. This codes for CASSFTGSTEAFF.

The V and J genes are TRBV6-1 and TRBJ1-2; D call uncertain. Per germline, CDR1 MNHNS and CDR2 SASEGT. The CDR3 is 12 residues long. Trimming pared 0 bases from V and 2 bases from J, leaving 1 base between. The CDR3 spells CASSEANYGYTF. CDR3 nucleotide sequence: TGTGCCAGCAGTGAAGCCAACTATGGCTACACCTTC.

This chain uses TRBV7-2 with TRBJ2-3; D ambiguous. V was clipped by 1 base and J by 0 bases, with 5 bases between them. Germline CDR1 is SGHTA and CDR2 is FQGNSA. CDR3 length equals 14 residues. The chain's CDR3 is CASSLDGSTDTQYF. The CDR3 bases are TGTGCCAGCAGCTTAGACGGGAGCACAGATACGCAGTATTTT.

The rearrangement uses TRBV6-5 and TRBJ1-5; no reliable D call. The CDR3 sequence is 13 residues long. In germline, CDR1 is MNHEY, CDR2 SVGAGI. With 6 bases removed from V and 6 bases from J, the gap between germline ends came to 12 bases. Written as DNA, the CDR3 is TGTGCCAGCAGCCCTTGGGCTCGTCAGCCCCAGCATTTT. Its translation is CASSPWARQPQHF.

The CDR3 DNA sequence: TGTGCCAGCAGTTTACTTTCGGCAGGGGGAGTCGACACTGAAGCTTTCTTT. Its translation: CASSLLSAGGVDTEAFF. The gene calls are TRBV27 and TRBJ1-1; TRBD1 aligns across 7 bases. The CDR3 extends over 17 amino acids. The trim removed 2 bases at V and 3 bases at J, leaving 12 bases unmatched. Germline-derived CDR1 and CDR2 are MNHEY and SMNVEV (reference sequence).

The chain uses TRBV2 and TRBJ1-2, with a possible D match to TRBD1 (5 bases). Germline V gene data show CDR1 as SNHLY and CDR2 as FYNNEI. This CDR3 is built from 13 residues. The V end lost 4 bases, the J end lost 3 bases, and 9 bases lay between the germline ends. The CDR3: CASSAQVDYGYTF. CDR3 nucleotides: TGTGCCAGCAGTGCACAGGTGGACTATGGCTACACCTTC. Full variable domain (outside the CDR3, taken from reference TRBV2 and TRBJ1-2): EPEVTQTPSHQVTQMGQEVILRCVPISNHLYFYWYRQILGQKVEFLVSFYNNEISEKSEIFDDQFSVERPDGSNFTLKIRSTKLEDSAMYFCASSAQVDYGYTFGSGTRLTVV.

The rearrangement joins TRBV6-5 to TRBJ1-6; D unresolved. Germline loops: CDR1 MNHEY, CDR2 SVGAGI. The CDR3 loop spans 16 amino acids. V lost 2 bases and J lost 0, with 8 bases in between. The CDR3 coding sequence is TGTGCCAGCAGTTACCTTCGGGGCTCCTATAATTCACCCCTCCACTTT. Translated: CASSYLRGSYNSPLHF.

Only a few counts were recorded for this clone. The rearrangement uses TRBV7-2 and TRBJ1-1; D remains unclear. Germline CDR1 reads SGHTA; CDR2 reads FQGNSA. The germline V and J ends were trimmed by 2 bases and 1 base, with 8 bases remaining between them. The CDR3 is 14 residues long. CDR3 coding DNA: TGTGCCAGCAGCTTACGGTGGGGGAACACTGAAGCTTTCTTT. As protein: CASSLRWGNTEAFF.

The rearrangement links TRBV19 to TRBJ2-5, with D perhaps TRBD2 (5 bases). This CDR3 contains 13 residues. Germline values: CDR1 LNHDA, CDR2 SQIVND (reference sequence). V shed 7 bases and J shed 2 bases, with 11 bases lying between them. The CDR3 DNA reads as TGTGCCAGTACCCCGAGCGGACAAGAGACCCAGTACTTC. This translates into CASTPSGQETQYF.